A single sample gave rise to the 16 T cell receptor beta chains below, sequenced in a study of brain T cells in children with intractable seizures. Time point described: blood from clinic visit 5 months post-surgery; TSC patient then seizure free. The repertoire was sequenced with immunoSEQ multiplex PCR; TCRdb's copy has only in-frame clones and lacks some. The data hold approximately 330,000 clones, with 93% observed a single time. Source: peripheral blood, taken 4 to 6 months after surgery. The receptors come from a boy less than two years old with tuberous sclerosis and intractable seizures.

This sequence joins TRBV9 and TRBJ2-3; D ambiguous. Germline values: CDR1 SGDLS, CDR2 YYNGEE. V was trimmed by 4 bases and J by 6 bases, leaving 12 bases between them. This CDR3 has 13 residues. The DNA for the CDR3 is TGTGCCAGCAGCCTCCAAGGGTGGGATACGCAGTATTTT. It translates to CASSLQGWDTQYF.

The chain uses TRBV3-1 (or the pseudogene TRBV3-2) and TRBJ2-5; D is uncertain. Germline-derived CDR1 and CDR2 are LGHDT and YNNKEL (reference sequence). V was pared by 0 bases and J by 6 bases, with 14 bases between. This CDR3 is built from 15 residues. CDR3 coding DNA: TGTGCCAGCAGCCAAGATAGTAGTTGGGGTAAGACCCAGTACTTC. Its translation: CASSQDSSWGKTQYF.

This chain connects TRBV7-9 to TRBJ2-1; D might be TRBD1 (5 bases). With 5 bases removed from V and 14 bases from J, the gap between germline ends came to 13 bases. CDR3 length equals 11 residues. Germline V gene data show CDR1 as SEHNR and CDR2 as FQNEAQ (reference sequence). The CDR3 sequence is CASSTGHAEFF. The DNA for the CDR3 is TGTGCCAGCAGCACCGGACACGCGGAGTTCTTC.

Written as DNA, the CDR3 is TGTGCCAGCAGCCGCGACATACTAGCGGGAGGGCTCCGCGGAACAGATACGCAGTATTTT. It encodes CASSRDILAGGLRGTDTQYF. The V and J genes are TRBV4-2 and TRBJ2-3; 13 nucleotides agree with TRBD2. CDR1 is LGHNA, CDR2 YNFKEQ, per germline. The CDR3 totals 20 residues. Trimming took 4 bases from V and 3 from J; bases not matched to a gene: 16.

This chain joins TRBV7-9 and TRBJ1-6; 8 bases align to TRBD1. The trim removed 1 base at V and 7 bases at J, leaving 3 bases unmatched. Germline CDR1 and CDR2: SEHNR and FQNEAQ (reference sequence). The length of the CDR3 is 15 residues. The CDR3 bases are TGTGCCAGCAGCTTAGGCAGGGGGCAGAATTCACCCCTCCACTTT. This codes for CASSLGRGQNSPLHF.

V usage is TRBV19 and J usage is TRBJ2-3; TRBD2 matches at 9 bases. Germline loops: CDR1 LNHDA, CDR2 SQIVND (reference sequence). V shed 0 bases and J 2 bases; nucleotides not matched to a gene: 12. This CDR3 contains 19 residues. The CDR3 spells CASSIDWLAGRGNTDTQYF. Written as DNA, the CDR3 is TGTGCCAGTAGTATAGATTGGCTAGCGGGGAGGGGTAACACAGATACGCAGTATTTT.

This chain uses TRBV3-1 (or the pseudogene TRBV3-2) with TRBJ2-2, with D perhaps TRBD2 (7 bases). V shed 0 bases and J shed 6 bases, with 17 bases lying between them. The germline gives CDR1 LGHDT, CDR2 YNNKEL (reference sequence). This CDR3 is 17 amino acids long. DNA for the CDR3: TGTGCCAGCAGCCAAGATCTCGGGGGGCTACTTGCCGGGGAGCTGTTTTTT. The encoded protein is CASSQDLGGLLAGELFF.

V gene TRBV28 combines with J gene TRBJ2-7, with TRBD1 as a possible D gene (6 bases). This CDR3 has 12 amino acids. The germline gives CDR1 MDHEN, CDR2 SYDVKM. V lost 7 bases, J lost 3 bases, and 10 bases lay in between. CDR3 region: CASTRGRYEQYF. The CDR3 bases are TGTGCCAGCACCAGGGGCCGCTACGAGCAGTACTTC. The full variable domain, completed using reference TRBV28 and TRBJ2-7, is DVKVTQSSRYLVKRTGEKVFLECVQDMDHENMFWYRQDPGLGLRLIYFSYDVKMKEKGDIPEGYSVSREKKERFSLILESASTNQTSMYLCASTRGRYEQYFGPGTRLTVT.

The rearrangement links TRBV4-1 to TRBJ2-3; no reliable D call. Between the trimmed V and J ends, which lost 0 bases and 1 base, there was a span of 8 bases. Germline V gene sequence: CDR1 MGHRA, CDR2 YSYEKL. The CDR3 has 15 amino acids. Written as DNA, the CDR3 is TGCGCCAGCAGCCAAGATAGCCTGGGCACAGATACGCAGTATTTT. Protein sequence: CASSQDSLGTDTQYF.

The rearrangement joins TRBV19 to TRBJ1-1; D is uncertain. This CDR3 is 15 amino acids long. V was shortened by 5 bases and J by 6 bases, with 19 bases between the two germline ends. Germline CDR1 and CDR2: LNHDA and SQIVND (reference sequence). CDR3 loop: CASSHGRLETAEAFF. The CDR3 coding sequence is TGTGCCAGTAGTCACGGACGGCTTGAGACGGCTGAAGCTTTCTTT.

This clone has a single count. The chain combines TRBV7-9 with TRBJ1-3; 9 bases agree with TRBD1. This CDR3 region has 16 residues. J lost 0 bases, V lost 5 bases, and 5 bases had no gene match. CDR1 is SEHNR and CDR2 is FQNEAQ in the germline V gene (reference sequence). The CDR3 region is CASSGADRGSGNTIYF. The CDR3 DNA is TGTGCCAGCAGCGGAGCGGACAGGGGCTCTGGAAACACCATATATTTT.

The V gene is TRBV4-1, the J gene TRBJ2-7; 7 bases align to TRBD1. V was pared by 4 bases and J by 2 bases, with 14 bases of the junction left unmatched. The CDR3 loop spans 17 amino acids. Germline CDR1 reads MGHRA; CDR2 reads YSYEKL. The DNA of the CDR3 is TGCGCCAGCAGCCCCGACACCGCCGCGACAGGGACCTACGAGCAGTACTTC. As protein: CASSPDTAATGTYEQYF.

This clone was recorded only once. CDR3 protein: CAWSYTGTVNTEAFF. The CDR3 DNA reads TGTGCCTGGAGTTACACCGGGACAGTTAACACTGAAGCTTTCTTT. This chain uses TRBV30 with TRBJ1-1, with TRBD1 matching 7 bases. Per the germline V gene, CDR1 is GTSNPN and CDR2 is SVGIG (reference sequence). CDR3 length: 15 residues. V lost 2 bases to trimming and J lost 2 bases; unmatched junction nucleotides: 8. Combining the CDR3 with reference TRBV30 and TRBJ1-1 gives the whole variable domain SQTIHQWPATLVQPVGSPLSLECTVEGTSNPNLYWYRQAAGRGLQLLFYSVGIGQISSEVPQNLSASRPQDRQFILSSKKLLLSDSGFYLCAWSYTGTVNTEAFFGQGTRLTVV.

The chain has TRBV20-1 and TRBJ2-5; D remains unclear. Germline V lookup: CDR1 DFQATT, CDR2 SNEGSKA (reference sequence). This CDR3 region has 10 residues. V lost 1 base to trimming and J lost 4 bases, with 1 base between them. CDR3: CSARAETQYF. As DNA, the CDR3 is TGCAGTGCTAGAGCAGAGACCCAGTACTTC.

On this clone: Other DNA sequences in this sample translate to the same CDR3. This chain uses TRBV19 with TRBJ2-3, with 12 bases identical to TRBD2. Germline CDR1 reads LNHDA; CDR2 reads SQIVND (reference sequence). The CDR3 extends over 15 amino acids. V lost 4 bases to trimming and J lost 3 bases; unmatched junction nucleotides: 2. The CDR3 reads CASSSLAGGTDTQYF. As DNA, the CDR3 is TGTGCCAGTAGTAGTCTAGCGGGGGGGACAGATACGCAGTATTTT.

The chain employs TRBV2 and TRBJ1-6, with D hard to call. Germline CDR1 and CDR2: SNHLY and FYNNEI. The CDR3 loop spans 13 amino acids. The germline V and J ends were trimmed by 5 bases and 7 bases, with 9 bases remaining between them. CDR3 in amino acids: CASSPYENSPLHF. For the CDR3, the DNA is TGTGCCAGCAGTCCTTACGAGAATTCACCCCTCCACTTT. Variable domain in full (rest from reference TRBV2 and TRBJ1-6): EPEVTQTPSHQVTQMGQEVILRCVPISNHLYFYWYRQILGQKVEFLVSFYNNEISEKSEIFDDQFSVERPDGSNFTLKIRSTKLEDSAMYFCASSPYENSPLHFGNGTRLTVT.